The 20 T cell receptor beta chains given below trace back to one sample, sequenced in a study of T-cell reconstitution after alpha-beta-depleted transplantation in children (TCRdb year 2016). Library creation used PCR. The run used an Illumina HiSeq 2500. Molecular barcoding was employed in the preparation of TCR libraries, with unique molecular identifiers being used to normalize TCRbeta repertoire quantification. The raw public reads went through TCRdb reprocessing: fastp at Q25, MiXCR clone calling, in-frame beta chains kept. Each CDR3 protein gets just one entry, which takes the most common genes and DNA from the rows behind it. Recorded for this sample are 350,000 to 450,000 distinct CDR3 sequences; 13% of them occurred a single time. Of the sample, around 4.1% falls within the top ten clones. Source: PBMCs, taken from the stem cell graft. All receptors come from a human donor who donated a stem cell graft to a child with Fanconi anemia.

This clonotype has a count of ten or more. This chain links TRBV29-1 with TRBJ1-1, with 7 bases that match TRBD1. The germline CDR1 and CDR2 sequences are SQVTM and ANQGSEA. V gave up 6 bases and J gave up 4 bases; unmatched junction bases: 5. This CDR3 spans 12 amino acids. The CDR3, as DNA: TGCAGCGTAACACAGGGGAGCACTGAAGCTTTCTTT. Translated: CSVTQGSTEAFF.

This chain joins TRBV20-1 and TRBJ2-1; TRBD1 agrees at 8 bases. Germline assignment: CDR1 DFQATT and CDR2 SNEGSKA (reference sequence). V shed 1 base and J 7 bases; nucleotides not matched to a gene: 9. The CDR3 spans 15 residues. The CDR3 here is CSARAIGTGRNEQFF. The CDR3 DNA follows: TGCAGTGCTAGAGCAATCGGGACAGGCAGGAATGAGCAGTTCTTC.

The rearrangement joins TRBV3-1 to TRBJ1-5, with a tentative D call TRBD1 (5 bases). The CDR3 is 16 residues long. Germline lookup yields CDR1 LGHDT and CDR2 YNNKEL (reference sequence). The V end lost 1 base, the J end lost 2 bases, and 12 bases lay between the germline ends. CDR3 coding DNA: TGTGCCAGCAGCCAAGGGGGGAGCGGGGGCAATCAGCCCCAGCATTTT. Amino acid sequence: CASSQGGSGGNQPQHF.

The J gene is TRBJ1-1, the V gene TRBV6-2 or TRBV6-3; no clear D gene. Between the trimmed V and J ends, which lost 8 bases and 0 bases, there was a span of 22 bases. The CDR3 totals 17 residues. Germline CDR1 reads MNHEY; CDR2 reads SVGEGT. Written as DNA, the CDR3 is TGTGCCAGCTTCCCGTCAAAACCCCGTGGTCTGAACACTGAAGCTTTCTTT. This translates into CASFPSKPRGLNTEAFF.

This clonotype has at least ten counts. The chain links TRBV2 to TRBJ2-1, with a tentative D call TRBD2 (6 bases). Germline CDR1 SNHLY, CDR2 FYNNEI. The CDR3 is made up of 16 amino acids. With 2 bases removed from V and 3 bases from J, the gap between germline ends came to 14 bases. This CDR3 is CASSELTSLDYNEQFF. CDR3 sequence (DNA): TGTGCCAGCAGTGAATTGACTAGTTTGGACTACAATGAGCAGTTCTTC. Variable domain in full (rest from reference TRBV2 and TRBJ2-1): EPEVTQTPSHQVTQMGQEVILRCVPISNHLYFYWYRQILGQKVEFLVSFYNNEISEKSEIFDDQFSVERPDGSNFTLKIRSTKLEDSAMYFCASSELTSLDYNEQFFGPGTRLTVL.

CDR3 sequence (DNA): TGTGCCAGCAGCTCACCGACAGGGGGGGATGAAAAACTGTTTTTT. It codes for CASSSPTGGDEKLFF. The chain has TRBV7-9 and TRBJ1-4; 9 bases fit TRBD1. Germline V CDR1 and CDR2: SEHNR, FQNEAQ (reference sequence). The CDR3 extends over 15 amino acids. J was trimmed by 6 bases and V by 4 bases; bases with no gene match: 6.

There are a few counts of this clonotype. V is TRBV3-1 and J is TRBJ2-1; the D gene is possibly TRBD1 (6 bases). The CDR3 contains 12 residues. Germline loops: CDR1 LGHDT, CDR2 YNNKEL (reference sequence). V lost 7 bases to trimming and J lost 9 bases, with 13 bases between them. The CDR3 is CASTSQGGEQFF. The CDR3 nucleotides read TGTGCCAGCACAAGTCAAGGGGGTGAGCAGTTCTTC.

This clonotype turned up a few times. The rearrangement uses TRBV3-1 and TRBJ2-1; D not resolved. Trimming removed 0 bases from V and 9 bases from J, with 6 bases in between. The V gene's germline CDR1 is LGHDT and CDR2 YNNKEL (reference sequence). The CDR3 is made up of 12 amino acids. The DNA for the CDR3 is TGTGCCAGCAGCCAAGATAAACCTGAGCAGTTCTTC. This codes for CASSQDKPEQFF.

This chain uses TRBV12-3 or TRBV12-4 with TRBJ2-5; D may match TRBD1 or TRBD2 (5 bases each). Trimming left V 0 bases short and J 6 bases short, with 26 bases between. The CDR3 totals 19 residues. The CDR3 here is CASSLAFPGTHPNHKTQYF. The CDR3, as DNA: TGTGCCAGCAGTTTAGCCTTTCCTGGGACGCATCCAAATCACAAGACCCAGTACTTC.

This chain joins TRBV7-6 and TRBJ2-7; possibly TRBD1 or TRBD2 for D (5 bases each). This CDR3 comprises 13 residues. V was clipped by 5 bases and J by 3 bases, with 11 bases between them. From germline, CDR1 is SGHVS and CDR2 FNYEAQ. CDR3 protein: CASSKGPNYEQYV. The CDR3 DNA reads TGTGCCAGCAGCAAGGGACCGAACTACGAGCAGTACGTC.

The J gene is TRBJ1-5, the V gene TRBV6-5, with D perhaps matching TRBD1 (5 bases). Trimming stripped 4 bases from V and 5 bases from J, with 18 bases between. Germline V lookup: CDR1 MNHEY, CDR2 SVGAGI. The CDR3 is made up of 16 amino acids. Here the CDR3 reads CASSSLGAGRDQPQHF. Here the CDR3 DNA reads TGTGCCAGCAGTTCCCTCGGGGCAGGGCGTGATCAGCCCCAGCATTTT.

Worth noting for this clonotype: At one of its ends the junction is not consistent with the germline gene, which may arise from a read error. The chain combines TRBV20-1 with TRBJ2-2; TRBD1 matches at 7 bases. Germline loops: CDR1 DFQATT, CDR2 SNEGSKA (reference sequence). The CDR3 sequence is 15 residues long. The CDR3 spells CCANTGTVGTGELFF. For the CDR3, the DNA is TGCTGTGCCAATACCGGGACAGTTGGGACCGGGGAGCTGTTTTTT.

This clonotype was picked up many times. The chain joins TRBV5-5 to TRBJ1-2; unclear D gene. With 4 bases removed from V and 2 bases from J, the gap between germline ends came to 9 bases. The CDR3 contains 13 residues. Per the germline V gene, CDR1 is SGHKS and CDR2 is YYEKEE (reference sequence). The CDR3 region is CASSPPGNYGYTF. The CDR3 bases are TGTGCCAGCAGCCCACCGGGAAACTATGGCTACACCTTC.

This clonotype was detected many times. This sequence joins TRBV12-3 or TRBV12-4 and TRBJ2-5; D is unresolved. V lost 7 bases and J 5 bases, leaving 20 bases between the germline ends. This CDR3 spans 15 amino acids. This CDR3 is CASTDPWGPRETQYF. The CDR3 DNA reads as TGTGCCAGCACCGATCCTTGGGGTCCGAGGGAGACCCAGTACTTC.

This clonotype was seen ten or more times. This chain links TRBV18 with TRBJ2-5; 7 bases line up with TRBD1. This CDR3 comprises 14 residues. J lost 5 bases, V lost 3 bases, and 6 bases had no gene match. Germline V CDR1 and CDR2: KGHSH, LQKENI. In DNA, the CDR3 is TGTGCCAGCTCACCCCGAGGACAGGAGGAGACCCAGTACTTC. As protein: CASSPRGQEETQYF.

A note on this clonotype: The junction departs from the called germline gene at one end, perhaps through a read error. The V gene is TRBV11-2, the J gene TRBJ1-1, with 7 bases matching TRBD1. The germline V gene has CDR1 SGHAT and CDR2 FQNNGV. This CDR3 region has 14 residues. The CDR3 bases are TGTACCAGCAGCTTGGACAGGAAGAACACTGAAGCTTTCTTT. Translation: CTSSLDRKNTEAFF.

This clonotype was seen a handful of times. CDR3 residues: CASSSLVLSSYNEQFF. Written as DNA, the CDR3 is TGTGCCAGCAGCTCCCTCGTTCTTAGCTCCTACAATGAGCAGTTCTTC. The genes are TRBV5-6 and TRBJ2-1, with D unclear. The CDR3 spans 16 residues. CDR1 SGHDT and CDR2 YYEEEE come from the germline V gene. Trimming stripped 3 bases from V and 0 bases from J, with 13 bases between.

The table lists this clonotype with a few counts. The CDR3 DNA reads TGTGCCAGCAGCCACCAACAGGGGGGGAACCAAGAGACCCAGTACTTC. It translates to CASSHQQGGNQETQYF. The rearrangement links TRBV7-8 to TRBJ2-5, with D perhaps matching TRBD1 (8 bases). V lost 5 bases and J lost 0, with 16 bases in between. From germline, CDR1 is SGHVS and CDR2 FQNEAQ. The CDR3 totals 16 residues.

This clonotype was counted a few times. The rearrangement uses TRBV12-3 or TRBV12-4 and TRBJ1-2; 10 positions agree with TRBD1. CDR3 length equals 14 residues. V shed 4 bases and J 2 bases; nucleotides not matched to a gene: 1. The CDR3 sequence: CASSWGQGNYGYTF. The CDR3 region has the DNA TGTGCCAGCAGTTGGGGACAGGGGAACTATGGCTACACCTTC.

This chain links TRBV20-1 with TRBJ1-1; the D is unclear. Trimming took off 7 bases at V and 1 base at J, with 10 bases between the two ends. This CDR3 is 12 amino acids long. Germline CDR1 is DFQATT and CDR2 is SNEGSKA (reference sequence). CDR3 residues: CSGDSPNTEAFF. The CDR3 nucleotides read TGCAGTGGGGATAGCCCGAACACTGAAGCTTTCTTT.